Below, 29 T cell receptor beta chains from the same sample are listed, as sequenced in a study of tumor-infiltrating lymphocytes in primary liver carcinoma. The study co-extracted DNA and RNA from roughly 20-30 mg of unsorted bulk tissue. Starting material of 450 to 500 ng total RNA yielded TCR beta cDNA via a constant-region primer. ARM-PCR, slightly modified, supplied the TCR beta libraries through three nested multiplex PCR rounds. Each of the first two PCR rounds ran roughly 9 cycles with TRBV1-TRBV30 forward and C-beta reverse primers. Each CDR3 protein is one row after TCRdb ran MiXCR on the multiplex PCR reads. The sample records 20,000 to 25,000 distinct CDR3 sequences, 75% to 80% being singletons. The material sequenced was liver tumor tissue from sampling region 1. Specified subset: tumor region T1, superior pole. Receptors originate from a woman in her twenties or thirties with primary liver carcinoma and hepatitis B virus infection.

A word on this clonotype: A read error is likely, as this CDR3 ends without the conserved phenylalanine or tryptophan. This chain uses TRBV7-9 with TRBJ2-7; D ambiguous. Germline loops: CDR1 SEHNR, CDR2 FQNEAQ (reference sequence). Trimming removed 4 bases at V and 4 bases at J, with 17 bases between. CDR3 length equals 15 residues. CDR3 protein: CASSWGITAPYEQYL. The CDR3 DNA sequence: TGTGCCAGCAGCTGGGGAATAACCGCACCTTACGAGCAGTACCTC.

Note on this clonotype: At one end, the junction sequence differs from germline, possibly due to a read error. CDR3: CGSSPNTESYYGYTF. In DNA form, the CDR3 reads TGTGGCAGCAGTCCAAACACAGAGTCTTACTATGGCTACACCTTC. The chain couples TRBV28 to TRBJ1-2; D unclear. This CDR3 comprises 15 residues. CDR1 and CDR2 (germline): MDHEN, SYDVKM.

About this clonotype itself: Germline is not matched at one junction end, which may reflect a read error. The chain combines TRBV5-6 with TRBJ1-5, with TRBD1 matching over 9 bases. The CDR3 runs to 14 residues. Germline CDR1 and CDR2: SGHDT and YYEEEE. Written as DNA, the CDR3 is TGTGCCAGCAGCACAGGGGGCAGTAATCAGCACCAGCACTTT. Encoded protein: CASSTGGSNQHQHF.

As regards this clonotype: The junction differs from germline at one of its ends, possibly a read error. V is TRBV29-1 and J is TRBJ1-2; no clear D gene. The CDR3 loop spans 11 amino acids. The V gene's germline CDR1 is SQVTM and CDR2 ANQGSEA. CDR3 sequence: CGVVDQTGYTF. The CDR3, as DNA: TGCGGCGTTGTAGATCAGACCGGCTACACCTTC.

This clonotype was picked up a small number of times. V is TRBV20-1 and J is TRBJ2-5, with D perhaps being TRBD1 or TRBD2 (6 bases each). Trimming pared 6 bases from V and 7 bases from J, leaving 18 bases between. This CDR3 has 13 amino acids. Looked up from germline, CDR1 is DFQATT and CDR2 is SNEGSKA (reference sequence). CDR3 amino acids: CSAPSGGAGTQYF. The CDR3 DNA follows: TGCAGTGCCCCCTCCGGGGGCGCTGGGACCCAGTACTTC.

Concerning this clonotype itself: Mismatch with germline at one junction end may stem from a read error. The V gene is TRBV11-2, the J gene TRBJ1-2; D is ambiguous. The length of the CDR3 is 14 residues. CDR1 is SGHAT and CDR2 is FQNNGV in the germline V gene. The CDR3 DNA is TGTGCCAGCAGCTTAAGGGAAGCTAACTATGAGTACATCTTC. As protein: CASSLREANYEYIF.

The chain recombines TRBV11-2 with TRBJ2-3; 9 nucleotides match TRBD2. Germline trimming cut 5 bases from V and 11 bases from J; bases unmatched to any gene: 17. This CDR3 has 16 residues. The germline V gene encodes CDR1 SGHAT and CDR2 FQNNGV. CDR3 region: CASSAGLAGIVVMQYF. The CDR3 DNA is TGTGCCAGCAGCGCGGGACTAGCAGGTATTGTTGTTATGCAGTATTTT. Full variable domain (outside the CDR3, taken from reference TRBV11-2 and TRBJ2-3): EAGVAQSPRYKIIEKRQSVAFWCNPISGHATLYWYQQILGQGPKLLIQFQNNGVVDDSQLPKDRFSAERLKGVDSTLKIQPAKLEDSAVYLCASSAGLAGIVVMQYFGPGTRLTVL.

Worth noting for this clonotype: One end of the junction does not line up with germline, which may come from a read error. The gene calls are TRBV6-1 and TRBJ2-2; 11 positions match TRBD2. The CDR3 runs 18 residues. Germline CDR1 is MNHNS and CDR2 is SASEGT. The CDR3 loop reads CASNEVLAGAANTWELFF. The CDR3 DNA reads as TGTGCCAGCAATGAGGTACTAGCGGGAGCCGCGAACACCTGGGAGCTGTTTTTT.

Here the CDR3 DNA reads TGTGCCAGTAGCTCAGGGTCCGCACAACTCTATGGCTACACCTTC. As protein: CASSSGSAQLYGYTF. The chain recombines TRBV19 with TRBJ1-2, with D perhaps TRBD1 (5 bases). Germline V gives CDR1 LNHDA, CDR2 SQIVND (reference sequence). V was shortened by 6 bases and J by 4 bases, with 18 bases between the two germline ends. CDR3 size: 15 residues.

This clonotype occurred many times. This chain connects TRBV12-3 or TRBV12-4 to TRBJ2-7, with 8 bases matching TRBD2. Germline trimming cut 5 bases from V and 7 bases from J; bases unmatched to any gene: 13. The CDR3 totals 15 residues. The CDR3 spells CASSVLGRALEEQYF. CDR3 nucleotides: TGTGCCAGCAGTGTCCTCGGGAGGGCCTTGGAAGAGCAGTACTTC.

A remark on this clonotype: Germline and junction disagree at one end, which may indicate a read error. The V gene is TRBV5-4, the J gene TRBJ2-3; 10 bases match TRBD2. CDR1 is SGHNT and CDR2 is YYREEE in the germline V gene (reference sequence). The CDR3 spans 18 residues. CDR3 sequence (DNA): TGTGCCAGCAGTGACCCGGCGCCTAGCGGGAGTCGGACAGATACGCATTATTTT. Its translation: CASSDPAPSGSRTDTHYF.

On this clonotype itself: Since no conserved phenylalanine or tryptophan closes the CDR3, a read error is the likely cause. It is unclear where the CDR3 begins or ends on the DNA, so no DNA is shown, and the CDR3 is as TCRdb lists it. The chain joins TRBV11-1 to TRBJ2-7; the DNA was not used to check the table's D call, TRBD2. Per germline, CDR1 SGHAT and CDR2 FQDESV (reference sequence). The CDR3 spans 13 amino acids, including both terminal residues. The CDR3 sequence is CDSSLGYLHEQHI.

This clonotype was recorded many times. This CDR3 is missing its conserved last phenylalanine or tryptophan, likely due to a read error. The chain recombines TRBV20-1 with TRBJ2-7, with D unclear. The V gene's germline CDR1 is DFQATT and CDR2 SNEGSKA (reference sequence). The CDR3 sequence is 11 residues long. The germline V and J ends were trimmed by 1 base and 4 bases, with 5 bases remaining between them. The CDR3 region has the DNA TGCAGTGCTAGAGTCATGTACGAGCAGTACCTC. It specifies CSARVMYEQYL.

As for this clonotype: Since the CDR3 does not end with the conserved phenylalanine or tryptophan, this likely comes from a read error. The V call is TRBV5-4, the J call TRBJ2-3; D may be TRBD1 (5 bases). The CDR3 consists of 16 residues. Per germline, CDR1 SGHNT and CDR2 YYREEE (reference sequence). The CDR3 coding sequence is TGTGTCAGCAGTTTGGGGCAGGGCAGGGGCACAGATACGCAGTATTTG. This gives the protein CVSSLGQGRGTDTQYL.

The genes are TRBV6-5 and TRBJ2-7, with D perhaps matching TRBD1 (5 bases). The V and J ends lost 10 bases and 0 bases respectively, with 19 bases between them. This CDR3 has 15 residues. CDR1 is MNHEY and CDR2 is SVGAGI in the germline V gene. As DNA, the CDR3 is TGTGCCAACAGGTACAAGGACAACAGCTCCTACGAGCAGTACTTC. Translated, it gives CANRYKDNSSYEQYF.

A remark on this clonotype: Without the conserved terminal phenylalanine or tryptophan, this CDR3 likely stems from a read error. The chain carries TRBV7-8 and TRBJ2-3; TRBD2 might be the D (5 bases). Per the germline V gene, CDR1 is SGHVS and CDR2 is FQNEAQ. The CDR3 is made up of 14 amino acids. The CDR3 DNA sequence: TGTGCCACCAGCTTGTCCAGCGGTCAGGATACGCAGTATTCT. Amino acids: CATSLSSGQDTQYS.

A note on this clonotype: A junction end diverges from the germline sequence, so it may reflect a read error. This chain links TRBV28 with TRBJ1-1; 7 bases are a match to TRBD1. Germline V gene data show CDR1 as MDHEN and CDR2 as SYDVKM. CDR3 length equals 14 residues. CDR3 DNA: TGTGCCAGCAGTATATTACAGGGGAACACTGAAGCTTCCTTT. This translates into CASSILQGNTEASF.

The chain joins TRBV5-4 to TRBJ2-3, with 12 bases aligning to TRBD2. V gave up 5 bases and J gave up 3 bases; unmatched junction bases: 13. The CDR3 runs 18 residues. Germline values: CDR1 SGHNT, CDR2 YYREEE (reference sequence). Here the CDR3 reads CASSNQATSGSLTDTQYF. DNA of the CDR3: TGTGCCAGCAGTAACCAGGCGACTAGCGGGAGTCTGACAGATACGCAGTATTTT.

A remark on this clonotype: The CDR3 end shows no conserved phenylalanine or tryptophan, and so a read error is likely. Here the CDR3 DNA reads TGTGCCAGCAGCGCGGGGCTAGCGGGTATTGTTAATACGCAGTATTCT. This gives the protein CASSAGLAGIVNTQYS. The chain couples TRBV11-2 to TRBJ2-3; 8 positions match TRBD2. The CDR3 is made up of 16 amino acids. CDR1 is SGHAT and CDR2 is FQNNGV in the germline V gene. The ends lost 5 bases at V and 7 bases at J; junction bases unmatched: 14.

This clonotype was seen many times. The chain is built from TRBV29-1 and TRBJ2-1; TRBD2 matches at 10 bases. V trimming: 6 bases; J trimming: 7 bases; junction bases outside the gene matches: 9. This CDR3 region has 14 residues. In germline, CDR1 is SQVTM, CDR2 ANQGSEA. CDR3 region: CSVLKAGGPNEQFF. CDR3 in DNA: TGCAGCGTCCTCAAAGCGGGAGGGCCAAATGAGCAGTTCTTC.

Details on this clonotype: One end of the junction is discordant with germline, which a read error may explain. The CDR3 spells CASTYSSVGYEQYF. DNA for the CDR3: TGCGCCAGTACCTACTCTAGCGTCGGCTACGAGCAGTATTTC. J is TRBJ2-7 and V is TRBV6-2 or TRBV6-3; weak D call: TRBD2 (6 bases). Germline CDR1 reads MNHEY; CDR2 reads SVGEGT. CDR3 length: 14 amino acids.

The table lists this clonotype with a few counts. Since a much larger clone is just one base distant, this may be a read error. The chain has TRBV11-2 and TRBJ2-3, with 8 bases lining up with TRBD1. The germline CDR1 and CDR2 sequences are SGHAT and FQNNGV. The CDR3 extends over 16 amino acids. CDR3 protein: CASSSGTGLSIDTQYF. The CDR3 coding sequence is TGTGCCAGCAGCTCCGGGACAGGTCTAAGCATAGATACGCAGTATTTT.

Notes on this clonotype: At one boundary the junction diverges from the germline segment, which might be a read error. This rearrangement joins TRBV11-3 to TRBJ2-7; 8 positions agree with TRBD1. CDR3 length: 15 residues. Germline values: CDR1 SGHNT, CDR2 YENEEA. CDR3 loop: CVCSLGTGTTYELYF. CDR3 DNA sequence: TGTGTCTGCAGCCTCGGGACAGGTACAACCTACGAGCTGTACTTC.

Notes on this clonotype: A read error may produce the germline difference seen at one junction end. The chain links TRBV12-3 or TRBV12-4 to TRBJ2-1; TRBD2 aligns across 11 bases. This CDR3 contains 15 residues. CDR3 DNA: TGCGCCAGCTGCCTGTTCGGGACTAGCGGACTTGAGCAGTTCTTC. It yields the protein CASCLFGTSGLEQFF.

This clonotype was recorded many times. The genes are TRBV28 and TRBJ2-2; 10 positions agree with TRBD2. Germline V gene data show CDR1 as MDHEN and CDR2 as SYDVKM. The trim removed 3 bases at V and 6 bases at J, leaving 7 bases unmatched. The CDR3 covers 16 residues. The CDR3 DNA sequence: TGTGCCAGCAGTTTGGCACTAGCGGGAAGCTCCGGGGAGCTGTTTTTT. This codes for CASSLALAGSSGELFF.

The chain joins TRBV28 to TRBJ2-3, with D tentatively TRBD1 (5 bases). Looked up from germline, CDR1 is MDHEN and CDR2 is SYDVKM. This CDR3 is 17 amino acids long. V lost 10 bases, J lost 1 base, and 24 bases lay in between. Here the CDR3 reads CATCFDSMWWGTDTQYF. The CDR3 DNA follows: TGTGCCACCTGTTTTGACAGTATGTGGTGGGGCACAGATACGCAGTATTTT.

The genes are TRBV6-1 and TRBJ2-2, with D tentatively TRBD1 or TRBD2 (6 bases each). The CDR3 totals 19 residues. Germline CDR1 MNHNS, CDR2 SASEGT. The CDR3 protein is CESSESLPGGAASTGELFF. Written as DNA, the CDR3 is TGTGAAAGCAGTGAAAGCCTTCCCGGGGGCGCCGCGAGCACCGGGGAGCTGTTTTTT.

This clonotype was seen a single time. An end of the junction does not agree with germline; a read error may underlie this. The chain links TRBV11-3 to TRBJ1-6, with D unclear. This CDR3 has 15 residues. CDR1 SGHNT and CDR2 YENEEA come from the germline V gene. The CDR3 DNA is TGTGCCAGCATCTTTAACTGGAGCTATAACTCACCCCCCCACTTT. This sequence encodes CASIFNWSYNSPPHF.

A remark on this clonotype: Germline and junction disagree at one end, which may indicate a read error. V is TRBV4-3 and J is TRBJ2-1; D call uncertain. Germline loops: CDR1 LGHNA, CDR2 YSLEER. This CDR3 region has 16 residues. CDR3 sequence (DNA): TGCGCCAACAGCCAAGATATGGGAAGCTCCTACAATGAGCAGTTCTTC. Amino acid sequence: CANSQDMGSSYNEQFF.